The clone carrying this T cell receptor (beta chain) was counted at least ten times. The V and J ends lost 1 base and 4 bases, in that order; junction bases with no gene match: 2. This CDR3 spans 14 amino acids. Germline V gene lookup returns CDR1 MNHEY and CDR2 SMNVEV (reference sequence). Each CDR3 protein is one row after TCRdb ran MiXCR on the 5' RACE reads. The repertoire consists of about 43,000 distinct CDR3 sequences, with about a fifth occurring once and the leading ten covering over 3.5%. Treg sorting used a CD4+CD25+CD127-/low gate. The gene calls are TRBV27 and TRBJ2-3; 7 bases agree with TRBD2. The specimen sequenced was Tregs sorted from a lymph node. The TCR was taken from a female donor with breast cancer. In nucleotides, the CDR3 is TGTGCCAGCAGTTTATTCGCGGGAGCAGATACGCAGTATTTT. Translated: CASSLFAGADTQYF.